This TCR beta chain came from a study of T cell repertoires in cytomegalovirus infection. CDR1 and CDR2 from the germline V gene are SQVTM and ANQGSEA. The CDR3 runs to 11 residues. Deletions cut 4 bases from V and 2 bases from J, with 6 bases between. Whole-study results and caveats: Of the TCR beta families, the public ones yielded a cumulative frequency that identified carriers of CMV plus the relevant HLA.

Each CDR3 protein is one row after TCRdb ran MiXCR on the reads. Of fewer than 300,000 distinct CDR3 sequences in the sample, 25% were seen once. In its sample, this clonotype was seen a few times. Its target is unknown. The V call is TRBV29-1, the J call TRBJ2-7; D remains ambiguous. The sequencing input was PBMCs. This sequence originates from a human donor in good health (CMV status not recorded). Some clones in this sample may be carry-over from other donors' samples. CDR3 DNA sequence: TGCAGCGTTGGGCTAGCCTACGAGCAGTACTTC. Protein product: CSVGLAYEQYF.